This is a list of T cell receptor beta chains from one sample in a study of cytomegalovirus exposure and HLA in healthy donors. TCRdb's table, derived via immunoSEQ multiplex PCR, lists solely in-frame clones and lacks some. The profile shows roughly 120,000 clones, over 85% of them singletons. The material sequenced was PBMCs. These receptor sequences come from a man aged 25 to 45 in good health and CMV-seronegative. The CDR3 runs from the conserved cysteine through the conserved F or W. Fields, in order: clone size, J gene, D gene, V gene, CDR3 DNA, CDR3 protein. The D gene is left open where the match is weak. Clone size is stated in some rows and not others, as once, few, many or a class when expanded.

clone_size: .
j_call: TRBJ2-5
d_call: TRBD1
v_call: TRBV5-5
cdr3_nt: TGTGCCAGCACCTATTACGCCCGGACAGGGGTTAAAGAGACCCAGTACTTC
cdr3_aa: CASTYYARTGVKETQYF

clone_size: .
j_call: TRBJ1-2
d_call: TRBD1
v_call: TRBV28
cdr3_nt: TGTGCCAGCAGTTTAGTAGGGGACAGTGTATATGGCTACACCTTC
cdr3_aa: CASSLVGDSVYGYTF

clone_size: .
j_call: TRBJ1-6
d_call: TRBD1
v_call: TRBV12-5
cdr3_nt: TGTGCTAGTGGTAGGACAGGGAACAATTCACCCCTCCACTTT
cdr3_aa: CASGRTGNNSPLHF

clone_size: .
j_call: TRBJ2-3
d_call: TRBD2
v_call: TRBV19
cdr3_nt: TGTGCCAGTAGTATCGGGTTAGCGGGGGGGAACACGCAGTATTTT
cdr3_aa: CASSIGLAGGNTQYF

clone_size: .
j_call: TRBJ1-2
d_call: TRBD1
v_call: TRBV5-3
cdr3_nt: TGTGCCAGAAGCTTCGAGAAAGGGGGCCGTGGCTACACCTTC
cdr3_aa: CARSFEKGGRGYTF

clone_size: .
j_call: TRBJ1-1
d_call: .
v_call: TRBV7-8
cdr3_nt: TGTGCCAGCAGCCCCGGTAACAGTAACACTGAAGCTTTCTTT
cdr3_aa: CASSPGNSNTEAFF

clone_size: .
j_call: TRBJ2-3
d_call: TRBD2
v_call: TRBV2
cdr3_nt: TGTGCCAGCGACTCTAGCGGGGATGCTGATACGCAGTATTTT
cdr3_aa: CASDSSGDADTQYF

clone_size: once
j_call: TRBJ1-5
d_call: TRBD1
v_call: TRBV5-6
cdr3_nt: TGTGCCAGCAGTTCGACAGGGGAAGGCGGTCAGCCCCAGCATTTT
cdr3_aa: CASSSTGEGGQPQHF

clone_size: .
j_call: TRBJ1-5
d_call: TRBD1
v_call: TRBV2
cdr3_nt: TGTGCCAGCAGTGAATCCCCCGTGGCAGGGGGGAGCAATCAGCCCCAGCATTTT
cdr3_aa: CASSESPVAGGSNQPQHF

clone_size: .
j_call: TRBJ2-5
d_call: TRBD1
v_call: TRBV11-3
cdr3_nt: TGTGCCAGCAGCACCCGGACAGGGGGCCCAGAGACCCAGTACTTC
cdr3_aa: CASSTRTGGPETQYF

clone_size: .
j_call: TRBJ2-1
d_call: TRBD2
v_call: TRBV5-6
cdr3_nt: TGTGCCAGCAGCTGGTTAGCGGGGGCCCCCTACAATGAGCAGTTCTTC
cdr3_aa: CASSWLAGAPYNEQFF

clone_size: .
j_call: TRBJ2-7
d_call: .
v_call: TRBV5-1
cdr3_nt: TGCGCCAGCAGCCCCAGAGGGAGGACCTACGAGCAGTACTTC
cdr3_aa: CASSPRGRTYEQYF

clone_size: .
j_call: TRBJ1-2
d_call: .
v_call: TRBV25-1
cdr3_nt: TGTGCCAGCAGTGAAGGGGCCGCTCGATGGGGCTACACCTTC
cdr3_aa: CASSEGAARWGYTF

clone_size: .
j_call: TRBJ2-7
d_call: TRBD1
v_call: TRBV5-1
cdr3_nt: TGCGCCAGCAGCTTGTGGGACAGGGGGTCCAACGAGCAGTACTTC
cdr3_aa: CASSLWDRGSNEQYF

clone_size: .
j_call: TRBJ1-2
d_call: .
v_call: TRBV11-1
cdr3_nt: TGTGCCAGCAGTCGCAGTCCAGAGGCTAACTATGGCTACACCTTC
cdr3_aa: CASSRSPEANYGYTF